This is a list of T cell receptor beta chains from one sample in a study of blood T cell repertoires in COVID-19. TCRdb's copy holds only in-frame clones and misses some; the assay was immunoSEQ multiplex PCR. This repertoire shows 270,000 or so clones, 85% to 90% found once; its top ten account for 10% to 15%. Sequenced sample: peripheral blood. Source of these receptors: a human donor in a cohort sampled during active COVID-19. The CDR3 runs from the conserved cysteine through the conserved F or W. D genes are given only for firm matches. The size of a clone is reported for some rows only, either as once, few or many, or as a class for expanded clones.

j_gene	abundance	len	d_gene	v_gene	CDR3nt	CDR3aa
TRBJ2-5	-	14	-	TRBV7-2	TGTGCCAGCAGCCCCACTAGCTACCAAGAGACCCAGTACTTC	CASSPTSYQETQYF
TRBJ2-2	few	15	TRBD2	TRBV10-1	TGCGCCAGCAGTGATAGGGCGGGGGGCACCGGGGAGCTGTTTTTT	CASSDRAGGTGELFF
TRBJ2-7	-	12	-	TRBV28	TGTGCCAGCAGAGCGGTTGGCTACGAGCAGTACTTC	CASRAVGYEQYF
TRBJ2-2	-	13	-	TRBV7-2	TGTGCCAGCAGCCCGTCTCACACCGGGGAGCTGTTTTTT	CASSPSHTGELFF
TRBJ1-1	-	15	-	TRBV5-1	TGCGCCAGCAGCTTGGTGGCCAGGGTGAACACTGAAGCTTTCTTT	CASSLVARVNTEAFF
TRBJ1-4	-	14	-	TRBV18	TGTGCCAGCTCCGTGGGCAACCTTAATGAAAAACTGTTTTTT	CASSVGNLNEKLFF
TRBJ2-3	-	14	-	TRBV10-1	TGCGCCAGCAGTGAGGGCGGGCCGTCAGATACGCAGTATTTT	CASSEGGPSDTQYF
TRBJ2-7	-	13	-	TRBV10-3	TGTGCCATCAGTGAGTCGACAGCGTACGAGCAGTACTTC	CAISESTAYEQYF
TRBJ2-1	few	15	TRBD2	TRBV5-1	TGCGCCAGCAGCCCAGCGGGAGGGGGGGGCAATGAGCAGTTCTTC	CASSPAGGGGNEQFF
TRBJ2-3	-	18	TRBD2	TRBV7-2	TGTGCCAGCAGCTTATTCACTAGCGGGAGGATTGTTTCAGATACGCAGTATTTT	CASSLFTSGRIVSDTQYF
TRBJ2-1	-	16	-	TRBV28	TGTGCCAGCAGTTTTACCCGGGCTAGCGCCTCCAATGAGCAGTTCTTC	CASSFTRASASNEQFF
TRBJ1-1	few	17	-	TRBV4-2	TGTGCCAGCAGCCAATGGTCAGGAAGTTTTGTGAACACTGAAGCTTTCTTT	CASSQWSGSFVNTEAFF
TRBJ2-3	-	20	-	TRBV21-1	TGTGCCAGCGACCTATGGGGGCCATGGGTAAGTAAATCTAGCACAGATACGCAGTATTTT	CASDLWGPWVSKSSTDTQYF
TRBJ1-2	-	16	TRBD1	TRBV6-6	TGTGCCAGCAGCCCCGGACAGGGGGCCACTTCCCGGGGCTACACCTTC	CASSPGQGATSRGYTF
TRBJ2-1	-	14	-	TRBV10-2	TGCGCCAGCAGTGAAGGTGGGGGGAACAATGAGCAGTTCTTC	CASSEGGGNNEQFF
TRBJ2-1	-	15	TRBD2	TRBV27	TGTGCCAGCAGTTTATCGCAAGCGGGAGGGGGTGAGCAGTTCTTC	CASSLSQAGGGEQFF
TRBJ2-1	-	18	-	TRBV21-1	TGTGCCAGCAGCAAAGCGTTGTTGGGCTACCGTCCTGGTGTAGAGCAGTTCTTC	CASSKALLGYRPGVEQFF
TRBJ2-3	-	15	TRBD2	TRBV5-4	TGTGCCAGCAGCAGTGGACTAGGTACGACAGATACGCAGTATTTT	CASSSGLGTTDTQYF
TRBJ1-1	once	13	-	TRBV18	TGTGCCAGCTCACCACGACGAGGGACTGAAGCTTTCTTT	CASSPRRGTEAFF
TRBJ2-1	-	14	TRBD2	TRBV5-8	TGTGCCAGCCCTGGGGACTACTCCTACAATGAGCAGTTCTTC	CASPGDYSYNEQFF
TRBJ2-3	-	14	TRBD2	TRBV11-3	TGTGCCAGCAGCTCGGGACTAGCTGTCGATACGCAGTATTTT	CASSSGLAVDTQYF
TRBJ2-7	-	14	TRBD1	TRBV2	TGTGCCAGCAGACCACAGGGGACCACCTACGAGCAGTACTTC	CASRPQGTTYEQYF
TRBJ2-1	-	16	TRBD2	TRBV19	TGTGCCAGTAGTATAGCGGCGGGAGGATCCTACAATGAGCAGTTCTTC	CASSIAAGGSYNEQFF
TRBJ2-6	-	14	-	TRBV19	TGTGCCAGTACAGCGCCCTCTGGGGCCAACGTCCTGACTTTC	CASTAPSGANVLTF
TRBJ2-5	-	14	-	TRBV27	TGTGCCAGCAGTTTTACAGGGCCCTCAGAGACCCAGTACTTC	CASSFTGPSETQYF
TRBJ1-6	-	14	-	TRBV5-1	TGCGCCAGCAGCCCAGGACAGTCAAATTCACCCCTCCACTTT	CASSPGQSNSPLHF
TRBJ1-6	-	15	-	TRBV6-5	TGTGCCAGCGCCCCCCCAGGGGACTATAATTCACCCCTCCACTTT	CASAPPGDYNSPLHF
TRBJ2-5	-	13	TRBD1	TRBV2	TGTGCCACCAACCCCGGGACAGAAGAGACCCAGTACTTC	CATNPGTEETQYF
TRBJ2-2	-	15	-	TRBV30	TGTGCCGGACGTACTAGTCGGAAAGGTACCGGGGAGCTGTTTTTT	CAGRTSRKGTGELFF
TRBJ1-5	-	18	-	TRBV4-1	TGCGCCAGCAGCCAAGAAAGCCTCGCGGGGGGGCAAAATCAGCCCCAGCATTTT	CASSQESLAGGQNQPQHF
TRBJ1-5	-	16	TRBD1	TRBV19	TGTGCCAGTAGTCTTACCGGGACAGGGATCTACCAGCCCCAGCATTTT	CASSLTGTGIYQPQHF
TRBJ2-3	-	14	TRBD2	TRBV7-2	TGTGCCAGCAGCCGCAGCGGGGGCACAGATACGCAGTATTTT	CASSRSGGTDTQYF
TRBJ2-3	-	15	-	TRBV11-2	TGTGCCAGCAGCTTAGATGGGGCGGGCACAGATACGCAGTATTTT	CASSLDGAGTDTQYF
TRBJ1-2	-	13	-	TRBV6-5	TGTGCCAGCAGTTACTTACAGGGCTATGGCTACACCTTC	CASSYLQGYGYTF
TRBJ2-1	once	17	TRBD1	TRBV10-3	TGTGCCATCAGTTCATCCTCCGGGACAGGGCCGGTCGATGAGCAGTTCTTC	CAISSSSGTGPVDEQFF
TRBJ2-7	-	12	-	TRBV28	TGTGCCAGCACTAGAACGGAGGGCGAGCAGTACTTC	CASTRTEGEQYF
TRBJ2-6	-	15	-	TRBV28	TGTGCCAGCAGCATGGGGGGTACTGGGGCCAACGTCCTGACTTTC	CASSMGGTGANVLTF
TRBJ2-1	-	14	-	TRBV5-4	TGTGCCAGCAGCAGCCACGGAGCTCACAATGAGCAGTTCTTC	CASSSHGAHNEQFF
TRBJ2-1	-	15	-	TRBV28	TGTGCCAGCTTTACGGCGGGGGCGTCGGGCAATGAGCAGTTCTTC	CASFTAGASGNEQFF
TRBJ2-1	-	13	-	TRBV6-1	TGTGCCAGCAGTGAAGTCGCTAGGGGTGAGCAGTTCTTC	CASSEVARGEQFF
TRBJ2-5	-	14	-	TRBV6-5	TGTGCCAGCAGTTACGGGTGGGGGGAAGAGACCCAGTACTTC	CASSYGWGEETQYF
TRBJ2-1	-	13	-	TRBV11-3	TGTGCCAGCAGCTTAGATCAGGTCAATGAGCAGTTCTTC	CASSLDQVNEQFF
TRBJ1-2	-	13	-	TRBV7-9	TGTGCCAGCAGCTATCAGGGGTTTTATGGCTACACCTTC	CASSYQGFYGYTF
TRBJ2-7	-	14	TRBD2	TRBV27	TGTGCCAGCAGTTCCCGCCTAGCGGGGGTGGAGCAGTACTTC	CASSSRLAGVEQYF
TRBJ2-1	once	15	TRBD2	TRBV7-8	TGTGCCAGCATCCTCAGAGCTAGCGGCACCAATGAGCAGTTCTTC	CASILRASGTNEQFF
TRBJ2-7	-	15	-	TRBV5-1	TGCGCCAGCAGCTTGCGCGGGACCGCGCCCTACGAGCAGTACTTC	CASSLRGTAPYEQYF
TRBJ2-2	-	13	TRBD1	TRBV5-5	TGTGCCAGCAGCTTAAGACAGGGCGGGGAGCTGTTTTTT	CASSLRQGGELFF
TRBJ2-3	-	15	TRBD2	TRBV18	TGTGCCAGCTCAGGACTAGCGGGAGGCACAAATACGCAGTATTTT	CASSGLAGGTNTQYF
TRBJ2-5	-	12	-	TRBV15	TGTGCCACCAGCAGATTAGCGGAGCCCCTTTACTTC	CATSRLAEPLYF
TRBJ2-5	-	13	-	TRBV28	TGTGCCAGCAGTTTGGGGGGTCAAGAGACCCAGTACTTC	CASSLGGQETQYF
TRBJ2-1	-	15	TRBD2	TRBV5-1	TGCGCCAGCAGTTATACGGGACTAGCGGACAATGAGCAGTTCTTC	CASSYTGLADNEQFF
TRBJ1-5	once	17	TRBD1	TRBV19	TGTGCCAGTAGTTCACCACAGGGGCCCACCGGCAATCAGCCCCAGCATTTT	CASSSPQGPTGNQPQHF
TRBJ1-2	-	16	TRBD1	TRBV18	TGTGCCAGCTCACCGGACAGGGGGCGCATCGACTATGGCTACACCTTC	CASSPDRGRIDYGYTF